This is a list of T cell receptor beta chains from one sample in a study of blood T cell repertoires in COVID-19. Profiling relied on immunoSEQ multiplex PCR, and the TCRdb table lists in-frame clones only, not all of them. Of fewer than 70,000 clones listed, 88% were seen once; the top ten hold around 3.6%. The sequenced sample was peripheral blood. Source of these receptors: a human donor in a cohort sampled during active COVID-19. CDR3s include the opening cysteine and the closing phenylalanine or tryptophan. The order of the fields is V gene, CDR3 length, J gene, CDR3 protein.

>TRBV12-2|12|TRBJ1-1
CAARGIRGEAFF
>TRBV4-2|16|TRBJ1-5
CASSQEKSGGNQPQHF
>TRBV30|15|TRBJ2-2
CAWSPGLAYTGELFF
>TRBV28|14|TRBJ1-4
CASSQVATNEKLFF
>TRBV28|13|TRBJ1-1
CASSLNSNTEAFF
>TRBV7-2|15|TRBJ2-7
CASRSILDYSYEQYF
>TRBV21-1|18|TRBJ1-5
CASSKVLVAGGLDQPQHF
>TRBV7-9|17|TRBJ2-2
CASSASGYQPNTGELFF
>TRBV2|15|TRBJ2-1
CASSPTSGRGNEQFF
>TRBV28|16|TRBJ2-6
CASSTTGSTGANVLTF